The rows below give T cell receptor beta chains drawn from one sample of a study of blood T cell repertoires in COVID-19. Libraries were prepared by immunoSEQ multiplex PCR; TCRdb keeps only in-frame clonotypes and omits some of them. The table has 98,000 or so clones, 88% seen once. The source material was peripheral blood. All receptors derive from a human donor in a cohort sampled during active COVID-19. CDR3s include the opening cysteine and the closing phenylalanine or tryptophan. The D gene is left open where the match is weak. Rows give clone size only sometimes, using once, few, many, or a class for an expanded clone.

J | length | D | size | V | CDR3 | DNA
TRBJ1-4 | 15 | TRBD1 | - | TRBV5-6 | CASSLGGQGNEKLFF | TGTGCCAGCAGCTTGGGCGGACAGGGGAATGAAAAACTGTTTTTT
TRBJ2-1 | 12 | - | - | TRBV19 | CASSIVPDEQFF | TGTGCCAGTAGTATAGTCCCAGATGAGCAGTTCTTC
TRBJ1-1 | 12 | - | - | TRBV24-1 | CATVSWANEAFF | TGTGCCACCGTGTCATGGGCGAACGAAGCTTTCTTT
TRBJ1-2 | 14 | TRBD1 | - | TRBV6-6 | CASTTGGGPYGYTF | TGTGCCAGCACTACAGGGGGCGGCCCCTATGGCTACACCTTC
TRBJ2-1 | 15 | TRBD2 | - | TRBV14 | CASSQGLADYNEQFF | TGTGCCAGCAGCCAAGGACTAGCGGACTACAATGAGCAGTTCTTC
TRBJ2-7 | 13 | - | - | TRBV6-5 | CASTLTRPYEQYF | TGTGCCAGCACTTTGACTCGACCCTACGAGCAGTACTTC
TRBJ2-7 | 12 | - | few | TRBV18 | CASSSDIYEQYF | TGTGCCAGCTCATCAGACATCTACGAGCAGTACTTC
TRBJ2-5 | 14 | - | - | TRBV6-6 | CASSGRELEETQYF | TGTGCCAGCAGCGGACGGGAATTGGAGGAGACCCAGTACTTC
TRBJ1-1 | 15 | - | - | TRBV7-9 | CASSLEAGLNTEAFF | TGTGCCAGCAGCTTAGAGGCAGGGTTGAACACTGAAGCTTTCTTT
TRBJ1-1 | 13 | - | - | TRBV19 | CASSIGGEEKAFF | TGTGCCAGTAGTATTGGGGGGGAGGAGAAAGCTTTCTTT
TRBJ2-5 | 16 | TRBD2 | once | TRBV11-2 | CASSRQEAGVGETQYF | TGTGCCAGCAGCCGACAGGAAGCGGGGGTGGGGGAGACCCAGTACTTC
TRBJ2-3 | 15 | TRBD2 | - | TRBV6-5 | CASGILAGGLDTQYF | TGTGCCAGCGGGATACTAGCGGGAGGGTTGGATACGCAGTATTTT
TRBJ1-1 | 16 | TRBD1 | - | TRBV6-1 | CASSEPTGAMNTEAFF | TGTGCCAGCAGTGAACCGACAGGGGCCATGAACACTGAAGCTTTCTTT
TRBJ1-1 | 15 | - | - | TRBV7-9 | CASREPDRTRAEAFF | TGTGCCAGCAGAGAACCGGACAGAACAAGGGCTGAAGCTTTCTTT
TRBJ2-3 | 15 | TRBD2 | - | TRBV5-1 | CASSEGLAISDTQYF | TGCGCCAGCAGCGAAGGACTAGCAATTTCAGATACGCAGTATTTT
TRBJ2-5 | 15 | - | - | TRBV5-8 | CASSLVGEGDETQYF | TGTGCCAGCAGCTTGGTGGGCGAGGGTGATGAGACCCAGTACTTC
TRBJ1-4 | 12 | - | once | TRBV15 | CATSRELGKLFF | TGTGCCACCAGCAGAGAACTAGGGAAACTGTTTTTT
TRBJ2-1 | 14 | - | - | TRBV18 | CASSPLGRYNEQFF | TGTGCCAGCTCACCTCTGGGCCGATACAATGAGCAGTTCTTC
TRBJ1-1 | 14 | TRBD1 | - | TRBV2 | CASSPTGKNTEAFF | TGTGCCAGCAGTCCGACAGGGAAGAACACTGAAGCTTTCTTT
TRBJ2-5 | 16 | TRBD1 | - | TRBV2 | CASSEGTGSVGETQYF | TGTGCCAGCAGTGAGGGGACAGGGTCTGTAGGAGAGACCCAGTACTTC
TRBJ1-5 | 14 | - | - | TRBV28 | CASIKRSGHQPQHF | TGTGCCAGCATCAAAAGGTCAGGGCATCAGCCCCAGCATTTT
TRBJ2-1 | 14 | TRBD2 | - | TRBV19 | CASSQRTSLNEQFF | TGTGCCAGTAGTCAAAGGACTAGCCTCAATGAGCAGTTCTTC
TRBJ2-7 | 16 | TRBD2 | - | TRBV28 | CASSSPGEGFHYEQYF | TGTGCCAGCAGTTCCCCGGGGGAGGGCTTCCACTACGAGCAGTACTTC
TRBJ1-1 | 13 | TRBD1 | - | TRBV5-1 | CASSPDRFWEAFF | TGCGCCAGCAGCCCGGACAGGTTTTGGGAAGCTTTCTTT
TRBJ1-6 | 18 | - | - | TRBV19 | CASSPGAVYDSYNSPLHF | TGTGCCAGTAGTCCAGGGGCCGTATATGACTCCTATAATTCACCCCTCCACTTT
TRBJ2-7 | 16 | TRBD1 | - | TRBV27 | CASSPPRLGTVLEQYF | TGTGCCAGCAGTCCGCCACGCCTTGGGACAGTCCTCGAGCAGTACTTC
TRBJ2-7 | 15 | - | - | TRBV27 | CASSLRETSSYEQYF | TGTGCCAGCAGTTTACGGGAGACAAGCTCCTACGAGCAGTACTTC
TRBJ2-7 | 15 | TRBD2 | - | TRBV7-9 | CASTLRASGGDEQYF | TGTGCCAGCACCCTCCGGGCTAGCGGGGGGGACGAGCAGTACTTC
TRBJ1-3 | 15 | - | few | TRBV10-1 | CASSESSGSGNTIYF | TGCGCCAGCAGTGAGTCCTCAGGGTCTGGAAACACCATATATTTT
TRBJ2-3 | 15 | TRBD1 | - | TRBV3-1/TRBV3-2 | CASSQGDRGTDTQYF | TGTGCCAGCAGCCAAGGGGACAGGGGTACAGATACGCAGTATTTT
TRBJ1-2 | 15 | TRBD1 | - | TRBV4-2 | CASSEATGALYGYTF | TGTGCCAGCAGCGAGGCGACAGGGGCCCTCTATGGCTACACCTTC
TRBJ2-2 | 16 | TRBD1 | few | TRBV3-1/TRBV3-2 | CASSQGTGAYTGELFF | TGTGCCAGCAGTCAGGGAACAGGGGCTTACACCGGGGAGCTGTTTTTT
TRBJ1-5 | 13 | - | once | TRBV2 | CASSGQQNQPQHF | TGTGCCAGCAGCGGACAGCAAAATCAGCCCCAGCATTTT
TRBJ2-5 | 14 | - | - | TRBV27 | CASSLTGSGETQYF | TGTGCCAGCAGTTTAACCGGGAGCGGGGAGACCCAGTACTTC
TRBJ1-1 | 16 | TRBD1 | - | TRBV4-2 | CASSQDPGQMNTEAFF | TGTGCCAGCAGCCAGGACCCGGGACAGATGAACACTGAAGCTTTCTTT
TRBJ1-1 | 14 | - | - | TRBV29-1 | CSVAQRSMNTEAFF | TGCAGCGTTGCACAGAGATCAATGAACACTGAAGCTTTCTTT
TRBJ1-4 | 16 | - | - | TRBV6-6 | CASSYEGGTTNEKLFF | TGTGCCAGCAGTTACGAGGGGGGGACAACTAATGAAAAACTGTTTTTT
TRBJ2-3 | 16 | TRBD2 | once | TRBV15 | CATSLRAGVAADTQYF | TGTGCCACCAGCTTGCGAGCGGGGGTCGCGGCCGATACGCAGTATTTT
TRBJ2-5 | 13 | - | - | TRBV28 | CASSSTVQETQYF | TGTGCCAGCAGTTCGACAGTCCAAGAGACCCAGTACTTC
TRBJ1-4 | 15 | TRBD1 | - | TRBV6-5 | CASSQDRGTNEKLFF | TGTGCCAGCAGTCAGGACAGGGGAACTAATGAAAAACTGTTTTTT
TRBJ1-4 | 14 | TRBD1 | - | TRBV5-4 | CASSVGQGGDKLFF | TGTGCCAGCAGCGTGGGACAGGGAGGAGACAAACTGTTTTTT
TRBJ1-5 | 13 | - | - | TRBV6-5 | CASSFVLLQPQHF | TGTGCCAGCAGTTTCGTTTTACTGCAGCCCCAGCATTTT
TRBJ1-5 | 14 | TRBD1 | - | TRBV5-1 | CASSPGTGNQPQHF | TGCGCCAGCAGCCCCGGGACAGGGAATCAGCCCCAGCATTTT
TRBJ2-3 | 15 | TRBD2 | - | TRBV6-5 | CASMGVAGAADTQYF | TGTGCCAGCATGGGGGTAGCGGGAGCGGCAGATACGCAGTATTTT
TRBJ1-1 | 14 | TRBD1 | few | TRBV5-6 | CASTTRQGRSEAFF | TGTGCCAGCACCACGCGACAGGGAAGATCTGAAGCTTTCTTT